This TCR beta chain was profiled in a study of CD8 T cells in ankylosing spondylitis. MiXCR was run by TCRdb on the 5' RACE reads, yielding one entry per CDR3 protein. The repertoire holds about 90,000 distinct CDR3 sequences, with roughly 9% as singletons. In the case of this clonotype: Its target is unknown.

Study-wide results and limits: Several highly homologous variants formed a TCR beta motif that appeared characteristic of ankylosing spondylitis blood.

Trimming left V 5 bases short and J 5 bases short, with 4 bases between. Germline V CDR1 and CDR2: MNHEY, SVGAGI. This CDR3 is built from 11 residues. The sample consisted of blood, either unsorted or a sorted T cell fraction (not recorded which). The chain recombines TRBV6-5 with TRBJ2-1; D remains unclear. This TCR derives from a male donor with ankylosing spondylitis. CDR3 DNA sequence: TGTGCCAGCAGTCAGAACAATGAGCAGTTCTTC. It is translated as CASSQNNEQFF.